The source of this TCR beta chain is a study of read filtering for tumor transcriptome and immune sequencing. This clonotype was observed at least ten times. This CDR3 comprises 16 residues. Trimming removed 5 bases from V and 6 bases from J, with 22 bases in between. This library used roughly 400 ng RNA and molecular barcoded adaptors spanning alpha/delta and beta/gamma chains. TCRdb passed the reads through MiXCR, listing each CDR3 protein once. The sample includes about 46,000 distinct CDR3 sequences, around 20% seen only once; the top ten take around two fifths. The gene calls are TRBV12-3 or TRBV12-4 and TRBJ2-5; tentatively, D is TRBD1 or TRBD2 (5 bases each). The source material was a population of CD138-negative cells sorted from bone marrow. This receptor was taken from a donor aged 40 or over with multiple myeloma. CDR3 coding DNA: TGTGCCAGCAGTCCGGCATGGGGGAGCGTGGTCAAGACCCAGTACTTC. Amino acid sequence: CASSPAWGSVVKTQYF.